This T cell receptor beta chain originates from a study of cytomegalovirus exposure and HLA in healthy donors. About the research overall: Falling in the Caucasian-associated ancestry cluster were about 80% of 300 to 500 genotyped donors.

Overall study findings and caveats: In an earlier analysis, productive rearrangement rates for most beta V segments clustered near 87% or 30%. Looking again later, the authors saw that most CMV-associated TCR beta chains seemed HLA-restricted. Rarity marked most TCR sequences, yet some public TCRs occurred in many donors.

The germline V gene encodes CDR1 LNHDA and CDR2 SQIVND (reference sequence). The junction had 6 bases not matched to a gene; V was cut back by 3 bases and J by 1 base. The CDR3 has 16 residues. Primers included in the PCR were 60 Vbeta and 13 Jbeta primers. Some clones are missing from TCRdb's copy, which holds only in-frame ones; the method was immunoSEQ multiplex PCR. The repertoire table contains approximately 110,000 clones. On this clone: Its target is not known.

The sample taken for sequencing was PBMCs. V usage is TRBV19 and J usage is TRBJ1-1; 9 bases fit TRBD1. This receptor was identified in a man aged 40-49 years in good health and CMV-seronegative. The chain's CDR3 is CASSMGTGKRNTEAFF. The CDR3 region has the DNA TGTGCCAGTAGTATGGGGACAGGGAAGAGGAACACTGAAGCTTTCTTT.